This T cell receptor beta chain was found in a study of blood T cell repertoires in COVID-19. Source study methods: Estimates of nucleated cell counts were drawn from the amplification of reference gene primers. Here immunoSEQ multiplex PCR was the method, and the copy in TCRdb shows in-frame clones only, minus some. V and J calls and clone size follow that table, whereas D and trimming were derived from the DNA. The table records 50,000 to 70,000 clones, about 79% of them present only once. Germline CDR1 and CDR2: LNHNV and YYDKDF (reference sequence). The V gene lost 0 bases and the J gene lost 5 bases, with 8 bases spanning the gap. The CDR3 is 14 residues long.

The V call is TRBV15, the J call TRBJ1-5; D is unclear. Sequenced sample: peripheral blood. The sequence derives from a woman aged 55 to 70 with acute or convalescent COVID-19. The CDR3 is CATSREGVDQPQHF. The CDR3 region has the DNA TGTGCCACCAGCAGAGAGGGAGTTGATCAGCCCCAGCATTTT.